This T cell receptor (beta chain) was found in a study of T cell responses to AZD1222 COVID-19 vaccine. Across the study: Whether given at about 4 or about 12 weeks, second doses were pooled.

V was clipped by 7 bases and J by 12 bases; unmatched bases: 6. This CDR3 is built from 12 residues. CDR1 is LNHDA, CDR2 SQIVND, per germline (reference sequence). Assay: immunoSEQ multiplex PCR; the TCRdb copy retains only in-frame clones and omits some. Among 120,000 or so clones listed, approximately 90% were seen once. This TCR came from an adult in good health. V and J are TRBV19 and TRBJ2-1; 10 bases fit TRBD2. The sample was peripheral blood, taken on day 0 of AZD1222 vaccination. The CDR3 bases are TGTGCCAGTAACCCACTAGCGGGACCGCAGTTCTTC. It translates to CASNPLAGPQFF.